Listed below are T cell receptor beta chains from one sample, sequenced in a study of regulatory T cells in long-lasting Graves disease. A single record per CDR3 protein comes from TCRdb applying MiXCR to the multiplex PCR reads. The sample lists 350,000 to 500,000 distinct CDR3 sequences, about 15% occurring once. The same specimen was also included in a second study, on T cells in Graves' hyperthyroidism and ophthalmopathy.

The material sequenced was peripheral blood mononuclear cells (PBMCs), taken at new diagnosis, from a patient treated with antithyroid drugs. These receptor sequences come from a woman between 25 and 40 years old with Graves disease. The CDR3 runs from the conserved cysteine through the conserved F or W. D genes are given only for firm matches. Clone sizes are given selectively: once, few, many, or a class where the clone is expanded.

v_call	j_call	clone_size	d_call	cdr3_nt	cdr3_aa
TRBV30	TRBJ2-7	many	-	TGTGCCTCCCTGATCAGGGGTCGCGGCTACGAGCAGTACTTC	CASLIRGRGYEQYF
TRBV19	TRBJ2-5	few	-	TGTGCCAGTATAGGGGGACCCCGCAACGGAGAGACCCAGTACTTC	CASIGGPRNGETQYF
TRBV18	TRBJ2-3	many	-	TGTGCCAGCTCACAGGACAGTTTCACAGATACGCAGTATTTT	CASSQDSFTDTQYF
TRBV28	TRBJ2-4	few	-	TGTGCCAGCAGCATACAGTTAAGCGGATTTCGGAACATTCAGTACTTC	CASSIQLSGFRNIQYF
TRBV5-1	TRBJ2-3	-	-	TGCGCCAGCAGCTTGGCTGTTCTTCGTTCTGCGCAGTATTTT	CASSLAVLRSAQYF
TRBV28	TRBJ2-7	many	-	TGTGCCAGCAGGAGACGAGGGTTGCACGAGCAGTACTTC	CASRRRGLHEQYF
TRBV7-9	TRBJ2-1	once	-	TGTGCCAGCAGCTCCCCAGTCGGAAACAATGAGCGGTTCTTC	CASSSPVGNNERFF
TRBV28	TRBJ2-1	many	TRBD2	TGTGCCAGCACCGCACCTAGCGGGAGTAATGAGCAGTTCTTC	CASTAPSGSNEQFF
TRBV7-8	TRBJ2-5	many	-	TGTGCCAGCAGCTCCCGGGACTTTCGAGAGACCCAGTACTTC	CASSSRDFRETQYF
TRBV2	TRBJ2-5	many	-	TGTGCCAGCGAAGAGGCGGAAGGAAGGGGAGAGACCCAGTACTTC	CASEEAEGRGETQYF
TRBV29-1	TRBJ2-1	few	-	TGCAGCGTTGATGTCTCACGCAGCAATGAGCAGTTCTTC	CSVDVSRSNEQFF
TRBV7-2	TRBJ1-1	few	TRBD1	TGTGCCAGCAGCTTTTCACAGGGGTCTACTGAAGCTTTCTTT	CASSFSQGSTEAFF
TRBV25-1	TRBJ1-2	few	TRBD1	TGTGCCAGCAGCTGGGACAGGGAAGTGGTTGGCTACACCTTC	CASSWDREVVGYTF
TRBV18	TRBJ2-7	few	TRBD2	TGTGCCAGCTCACCTTCAAGCGGGGGGCTACACGAGCAGTACTTC	CASSPSSGGLHEQYF